The clone carrying this T cell receptor (beta chain) appeared many times. Its specificity is not known. The source of the sample is a study of Graves' ophthalmopathy and Graves' hyperthyroidism. Background on the study: The study drew peripheral blood at initial diagnosis, before any treatment. Study results and caveats: With roughly 65% sensitivity and roughly 76% specificity, the model predicted ophthalmopathy progression. Discriminating ophthalmopathy from stable hyperthyroidism, a 13-signature model attained a sensitivity of approximately 90% and a specificity of about 83%.

RNA transcripts yielded amplified TCR beta CDR3 regions. In the first round, RT-PCR was carried out with HTBI primers, and a multiplex PCR formed the second round. TCRdb redid the calling of the multiplex PCR reads with MiXCR, one entry per CDR3 protein. The sample holds 220,000 or so distinct CDR3 sequences, roughly 21% seen once. Uncontrolled infections, pregnancy, lactation or other autoimmune diseases led to patient exclusion. The sequence derives from a woman aged 50 to 60 with Graves' ophthalmopathy. The sequenced sample consisted of peripheral blood.

In nucleotides, the CDR3 is TGTGCCAGCAGCCAAGTGTTGGGAGGGGAGCAGTACTTC. Protein: CASSQVLGGEQYF. The chain carries TRBV14 and TRBJ2-7; 7 bases agree with TRBD2. Losses at the gene ends were 1 base for V and 7 bases for J; bases not matched to a gene: 4. The germline V gene encodes CDR1 SGHDN and CDR2 FVKESK. The CDR3 runs to 13 residues.